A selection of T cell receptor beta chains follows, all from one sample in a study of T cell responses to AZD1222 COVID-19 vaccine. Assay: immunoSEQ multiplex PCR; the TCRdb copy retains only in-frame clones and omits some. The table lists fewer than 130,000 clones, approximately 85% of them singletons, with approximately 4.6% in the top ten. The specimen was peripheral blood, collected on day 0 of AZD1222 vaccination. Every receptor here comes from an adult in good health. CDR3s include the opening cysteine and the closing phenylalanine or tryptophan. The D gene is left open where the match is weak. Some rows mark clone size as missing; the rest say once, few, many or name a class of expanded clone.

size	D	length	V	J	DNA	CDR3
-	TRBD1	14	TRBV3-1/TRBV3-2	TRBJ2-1	TGTGCCAGCAGAAAGAACAGGGGGCAGGATGAGCAGTTCTTC	CASRKNRGQDEQFF
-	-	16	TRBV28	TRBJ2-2	TGTGCCAGCGTTGGCGTTGGCAGGGTAAACACCGGGGAGCTGTTTTTT	CASVGVGRVNTGELFF
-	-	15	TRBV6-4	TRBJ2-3	TGTGCCAGCAGTCTTCAGGCCGAACCCACAGATACGCAGTATTTT	CASSLQAEPTDTQYF
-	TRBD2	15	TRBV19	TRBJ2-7	TGTGCCAGTACCGGGAGGACTAGCGGGATCTACGAGCAGTACTTC	CASTGRTSGIYEQYF
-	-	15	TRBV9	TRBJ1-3	TGTGCCAGCAGCGTAGATTTCGGGGCAGGAAACACCATATATTTT	CASSVDFGAGNTIYF
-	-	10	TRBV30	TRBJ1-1	TGTGCCTGGAGTGTACGGGAAGCTTTCTTT	CAWSVREAFF
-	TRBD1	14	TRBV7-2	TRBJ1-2	TGTGCCAGCAGCTCCCAACGGCAGGGGGCGGGCTACACCTTC	CASSSQRQGAGYTF
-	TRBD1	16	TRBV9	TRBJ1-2	TGTGCCAGCAGCGTAGAGGGGGTGACAGGGCTCTATGGCTACACCTTC	CASSVEGVTGLYGYTF
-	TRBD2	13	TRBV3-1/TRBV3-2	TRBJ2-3	TGTGCCAGCAGCCAACTAGCGGGGGGAACGCAGTATTTT	CASSQLAGGTQYF
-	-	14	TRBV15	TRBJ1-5	TGTGCCACCAGCAGTGGGGGCGGCAATCAGCCCCAGCATTTT	CATSSGGGNQPQHF
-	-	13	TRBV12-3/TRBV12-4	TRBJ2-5	TGTGCCAGCAGTTTAGGCGAGGGGGAGACCCAGTACTTC	CASSLGEGETQYF
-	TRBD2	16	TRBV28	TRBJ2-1	TGTGCCAGCAGAAGCTCCGGGACTAGCGGGAGAAATGAGCAGTTCTTC	CASRSSGTSGRNEQFF
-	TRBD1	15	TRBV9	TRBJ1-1	TGTGCCAGCAGCGAGAGGACAGGCGCCCTGGCTGAAGCTTTCTTT	CASSERTGALAEAFF
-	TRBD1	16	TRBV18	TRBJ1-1	TGTGCCAGCTCACCGACACTACAGGGGAGGCGGCCTGAAGCTTTCTTT	CASSPTLQGRRPEAFF
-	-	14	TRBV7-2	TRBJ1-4	TGTGCCAGCAGCTTACACGGGAATAATGAAAAACTGTTTTTT	CASSLHGNNEKLFF
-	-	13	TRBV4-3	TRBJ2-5	TGCGCCAGCAGCCTTGGCAAGCAAGAGACCCAGTACTTC	CASSLGKQETQYF
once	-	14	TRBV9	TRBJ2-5	TGTGCCAGCAGCTGGGACGCTAGCACGGAGACCCAGTACTTC	CASSWDASTETQYF
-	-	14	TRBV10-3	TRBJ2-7	TGTGCCATCAGTAGAACGGGAAATACCTACGAGCAGTACTTC	CAISRTGNTYEQYF
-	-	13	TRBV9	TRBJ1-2	TGTGCCAGCAGCGTAGAAGGCCCCTCTGGCTACACCTTC	CASSVEGPSGYTF
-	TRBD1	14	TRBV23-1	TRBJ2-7	TGCGCCAGCAGTCATCGGACAGGGATACACGAGCAGTACTTC	CASSHRTGIHEQYF
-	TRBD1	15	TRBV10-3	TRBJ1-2	TGTGCCATCAGTGAGTCGAAGGGGGCGGGCTATGGCTACACCTTC	CAISESKGAGYGYTF
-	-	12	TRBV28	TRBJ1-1	TGTGCCAGCAGTTTATGGGGAGTAGAAGCTTTCTTT	CASSLWGVEAFF
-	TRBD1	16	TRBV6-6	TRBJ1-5	TGTGCCAGCAGGCGGGAGGGACAGGGTCTCGATCAGCCCCAGCATTTT	CASRREGQGLDQPQHF
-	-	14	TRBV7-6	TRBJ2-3	TGTGCCAGCAGCTTAGAGCCGGACACTTATACGCAGTATTTT	CASSLEPDTYTQYF
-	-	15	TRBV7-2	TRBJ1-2	TGTGCCAGCAGCTTAGGGGGCGGGGTGGACTATGGCTACACCTTC	CASSLGGGVDYGYTF
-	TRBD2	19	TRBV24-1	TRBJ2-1	TGTGCCACCAGTGATTTGCCCGGGACTAGCGGGAGTCGACACAATGAGCAGTTCTTC	CATSDLPGTSGSRHNEQFF
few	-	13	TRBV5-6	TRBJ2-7	TGTGCCAGCAGCTTGAGGATCAACAGAGAGCAGTACTTC	CASSLRINREQYF
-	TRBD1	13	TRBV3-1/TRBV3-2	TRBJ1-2	TGTGCCAGCAGCGGGGACAGTTTCTATGGCTACACCTTC	CASSGDSFYGYTF
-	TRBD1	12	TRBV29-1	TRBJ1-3	TGCAGCGTTGTAACAGGGGGCCATACCATATATTTT	CSVVTGGHTIYF
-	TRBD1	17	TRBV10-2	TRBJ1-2	TGCGCCAGCAGGCCCCAAAGGGGACAGGGGGCTAACTATGGCTACACCTTC	CASRPQRGQGANYGYTF
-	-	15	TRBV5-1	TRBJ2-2	TGCGCCAGCAGCTTGGAGGATTTGGACACCGGGGAGCTGTTTTTT	CASSLEDLDTGELFF
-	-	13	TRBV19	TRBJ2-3	TGTGCCAGTAGTATAGCGGGCACAGATACGCAGTATTTT	CASSIAGTDTQYF
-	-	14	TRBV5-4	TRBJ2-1	TGTGCCAGCAGCACCCGGGACAAGAACAATGAGCAGTTCTTC	CASSTRDKNNEQFF
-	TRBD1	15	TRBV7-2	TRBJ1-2	TGTGCCAGCAGCTCCGGGACAGGGGGCACCTATGGCTACACCTTC	CASSSGTGGTYGYTF
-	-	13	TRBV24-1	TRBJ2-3	TGTGCCACCAGTGATTCCGTCTCAGATACGCAGTATTTT	CATSDSVSDTQYF
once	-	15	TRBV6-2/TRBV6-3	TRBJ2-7	TGTGCCAGCAGTCCCCTGAGGACAATCCCCTACGAGCAGTACTTC	CASSPLRTIPYEQYF
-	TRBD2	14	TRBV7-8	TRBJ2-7	TGTGCCAGTAGGACTAGCGGGGGCTCCTACGAGCAGTACTTC	CASRTSGGSYEQYF
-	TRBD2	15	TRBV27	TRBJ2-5	TGTGCCAGTTCATACACGTCGGGGGGGTCAGAGACCCAGTACTTC	CASSYTSGGSETQYF
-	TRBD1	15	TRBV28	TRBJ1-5	TGTGCCAGCAGTTTTCAGGAGGGGGCGTCTCAGCCCCAGCATTTT	CASSFQEGASQPQHF
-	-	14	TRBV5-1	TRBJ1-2	TGCGCCAGCAGCCCGGTAACGTTAAACTATGGCTACACCTTC	CASSPVTLNYGYTF
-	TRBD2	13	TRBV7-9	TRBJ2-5	TGTGCCAGCAGCTTGGGGGGGTACGGGACCCAGTACTTC	CASSLGGYGTQYF
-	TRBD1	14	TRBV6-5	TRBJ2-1	TGTGCCAGCAGTAGGGACAGCCTTAACAATGAGCAGTTCTTC	CASSRDSLNNEQFF
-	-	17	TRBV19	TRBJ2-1	TGTGCCAGTAGTATAGATCTGCGGGACAGCTCCTACAATGAGCAGTTCTTC	CASSIDLRDSSYNEQFF
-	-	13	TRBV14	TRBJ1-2	TGTGCCAGCAGCCAAGCAGGAGTCTATGGCTACACCTTC	CASSQAGVYGYTF
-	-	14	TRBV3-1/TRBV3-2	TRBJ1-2	TGTGCCAGCAGCCTTACCTTGGGGGGAAGCGGCTACACCTTC	CASSLTLGGSGYTF
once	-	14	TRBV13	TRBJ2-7	TGTGCCAGCAGCTACCGGACCAGGTGGCACGAGCAGTACTTC	CASSYRTRWHEQYF